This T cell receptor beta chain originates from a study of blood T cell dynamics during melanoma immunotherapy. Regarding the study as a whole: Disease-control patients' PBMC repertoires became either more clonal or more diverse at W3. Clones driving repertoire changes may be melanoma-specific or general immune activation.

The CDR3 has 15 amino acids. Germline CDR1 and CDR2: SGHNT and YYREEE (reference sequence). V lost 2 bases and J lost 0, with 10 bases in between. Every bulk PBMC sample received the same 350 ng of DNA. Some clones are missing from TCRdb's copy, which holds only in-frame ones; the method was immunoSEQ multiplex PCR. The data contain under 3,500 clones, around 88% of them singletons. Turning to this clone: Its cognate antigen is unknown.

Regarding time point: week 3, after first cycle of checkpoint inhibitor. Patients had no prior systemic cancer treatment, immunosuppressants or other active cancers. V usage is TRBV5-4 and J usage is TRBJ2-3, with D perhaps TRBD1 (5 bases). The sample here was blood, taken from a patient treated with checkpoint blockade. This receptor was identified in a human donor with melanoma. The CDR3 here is CASSLRTPSTDTQYF. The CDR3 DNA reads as TGTGCCAGCAGCTTAAGGACACCAAGCACAGATACGCAGTATTTT.